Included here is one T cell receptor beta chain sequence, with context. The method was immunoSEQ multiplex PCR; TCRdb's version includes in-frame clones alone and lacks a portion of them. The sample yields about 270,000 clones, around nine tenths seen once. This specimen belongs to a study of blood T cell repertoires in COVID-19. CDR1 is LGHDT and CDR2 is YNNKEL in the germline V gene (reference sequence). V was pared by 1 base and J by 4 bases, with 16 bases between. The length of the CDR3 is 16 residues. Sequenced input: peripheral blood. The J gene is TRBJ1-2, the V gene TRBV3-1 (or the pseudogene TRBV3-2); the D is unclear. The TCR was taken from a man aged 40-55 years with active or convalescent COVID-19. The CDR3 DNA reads TGTGCCAGCAGCCAAGTGAATCCCAGGCCTTCCTATGGCTACACCTTC. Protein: CASSQVNPRPSYGYTF.